The source of this TCR beta chain is a study of CD8 T cells in ankylosing spondylitis. TCRdb re-called the 5' RACE reads through MiXCR, storing one row per CDR3 protein. The data contain approximately 100,000 distinct CDR3 sequences, 20% to 30% of them singletons. Study results and limitations: Reactive arthritis synovial fluid and blood previously showed some of these motif variants. Significantly higher representation of disease-linked clones was reported for matched ankylosing spondylitis synovial fluid. Within ankylosing spondylitis blood, a TCR beta motif made up of eight highly homologous variants appeared to be characteristic. Those disease-linked clones were CD8+; they were also relatively rare in peripheral blood.

This clonotype was counted a few times. Antigen unknown. The clonotype comes from a male donor with ankylosing spondylitis. Sequencing used synovial fluid, either unsorted or a sorted T cell fraction (not recorded which).

In DNA, the CDR3 is TGTGCCAGCTCCCACGGGGAGACATTTGATTCACCCCTCCACTTT. It translates to CASSHGETFDSPLHF. The chain combines TRBV18 with TRBJ1-6, with no clear D. Germline assignment: CDR1 KGHSH and CDR2 LQKENI. Deletions cut 6 bases from V and 8 bases from J, with 17 bases between. The CDR3 sequence is 15 residues long.